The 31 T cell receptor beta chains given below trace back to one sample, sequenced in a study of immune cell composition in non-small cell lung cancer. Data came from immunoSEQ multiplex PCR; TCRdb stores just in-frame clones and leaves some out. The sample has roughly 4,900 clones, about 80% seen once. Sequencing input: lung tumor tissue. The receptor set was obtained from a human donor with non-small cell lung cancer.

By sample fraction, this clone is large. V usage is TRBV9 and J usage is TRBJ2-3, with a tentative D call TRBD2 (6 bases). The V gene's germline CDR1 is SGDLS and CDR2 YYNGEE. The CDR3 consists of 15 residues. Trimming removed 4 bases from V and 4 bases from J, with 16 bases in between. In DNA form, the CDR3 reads TGTGCCAGCAGCACAGAAGGTCGGGGGTCAGATACGCAGTATTTT. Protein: CASSTEGRGSDTQYF.

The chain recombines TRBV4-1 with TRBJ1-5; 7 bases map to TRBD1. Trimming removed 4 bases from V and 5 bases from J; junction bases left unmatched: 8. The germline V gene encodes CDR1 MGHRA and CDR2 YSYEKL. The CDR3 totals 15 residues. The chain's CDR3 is CASSPWGTGDQPQHF. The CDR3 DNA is TGCGCCAGCAGCCCCTGGGGAACAGGGGATCAGCCCCAGCATTTT.

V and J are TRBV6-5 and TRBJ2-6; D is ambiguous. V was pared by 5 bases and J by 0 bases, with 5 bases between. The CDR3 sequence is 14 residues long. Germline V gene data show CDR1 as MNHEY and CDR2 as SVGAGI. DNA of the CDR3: TGTGCCAGCAGTGTTGCCTCTGGGGCCAACGTCCTGACTTTC. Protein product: CASSVASGANVLTF.

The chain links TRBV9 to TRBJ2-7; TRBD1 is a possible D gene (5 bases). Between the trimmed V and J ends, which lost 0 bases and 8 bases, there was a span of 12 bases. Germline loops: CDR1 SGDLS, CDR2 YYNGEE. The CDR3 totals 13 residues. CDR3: CASSVEGRPQQYF. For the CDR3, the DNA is TGTGCCAGCAGCGTAGAGGGGCGACCCCAGCAGTACTTC.

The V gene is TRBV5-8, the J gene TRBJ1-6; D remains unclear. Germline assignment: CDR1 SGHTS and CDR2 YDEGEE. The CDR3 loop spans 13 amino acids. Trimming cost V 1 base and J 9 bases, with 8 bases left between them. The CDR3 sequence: CASSLSTSSPLHF. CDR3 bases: TGTGCCAGCAGCTTGTCTACGAGTTCACCCCTCCACTTT.

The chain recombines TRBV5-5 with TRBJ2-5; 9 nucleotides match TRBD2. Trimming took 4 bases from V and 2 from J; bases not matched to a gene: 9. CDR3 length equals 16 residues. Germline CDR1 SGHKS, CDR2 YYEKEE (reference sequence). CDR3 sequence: CASSAIGSGGQETQYF. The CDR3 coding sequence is TGTGCCAGCAGCGCGATCGGTAGCGGGGGACAAGAGACCCAGTACTTC.

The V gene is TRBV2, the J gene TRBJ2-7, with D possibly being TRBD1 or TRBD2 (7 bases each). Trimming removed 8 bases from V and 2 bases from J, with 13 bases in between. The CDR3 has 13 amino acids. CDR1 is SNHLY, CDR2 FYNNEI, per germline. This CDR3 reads CASSRGGAYEQYF. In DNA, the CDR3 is TGTGCCAGCTCCAGGGGGGGGGCCTACGAGCAGTACTTC.

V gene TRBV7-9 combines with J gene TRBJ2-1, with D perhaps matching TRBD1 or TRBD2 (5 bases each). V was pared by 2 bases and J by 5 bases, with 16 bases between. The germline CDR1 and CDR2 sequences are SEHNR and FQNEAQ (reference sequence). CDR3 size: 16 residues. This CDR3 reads CASSLTGGKGHNEQFF. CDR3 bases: TGTGCCAGCAGCTTAACTGGGGGAAAGGGTCACAATGAGCAGTTCTTC.

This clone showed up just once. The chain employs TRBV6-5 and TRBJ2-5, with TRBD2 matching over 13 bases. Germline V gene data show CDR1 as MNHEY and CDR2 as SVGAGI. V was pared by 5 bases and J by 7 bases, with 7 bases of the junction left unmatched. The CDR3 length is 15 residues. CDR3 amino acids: CASSKLAGGPGTQYF. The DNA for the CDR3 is TGTGCCAGCAGTAAACTAGCGGGGGGGCCTGGGACCCAGTACTTC.

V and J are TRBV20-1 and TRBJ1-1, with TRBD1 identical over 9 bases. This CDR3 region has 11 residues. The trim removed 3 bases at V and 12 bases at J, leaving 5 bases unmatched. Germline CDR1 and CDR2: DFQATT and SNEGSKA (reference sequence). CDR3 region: CSARGTGSTFF. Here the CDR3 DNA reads TGCAGTGCTAGGGGGACAGGGTCGACTTTCTTT.

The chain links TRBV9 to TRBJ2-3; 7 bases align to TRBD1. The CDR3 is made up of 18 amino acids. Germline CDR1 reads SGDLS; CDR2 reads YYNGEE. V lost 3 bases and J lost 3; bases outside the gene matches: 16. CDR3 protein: CASSDTLGTVRRTDTQYF. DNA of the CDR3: TGTGCCAGCAGCGACACGCTTGGGACAGTCAGACGGACAGATACGCAGTATTTT. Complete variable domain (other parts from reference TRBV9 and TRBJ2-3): DSGVTQTPKHLITATGQRVTLRCSPRSGDLSVYWYQQSLDQGLQFLIQYYNGEERAKGNILERFSAQQFPDLHSELNLSSLELGDSALYFCASSDTLGTVRRTDTQYFGPGTRLTVL.

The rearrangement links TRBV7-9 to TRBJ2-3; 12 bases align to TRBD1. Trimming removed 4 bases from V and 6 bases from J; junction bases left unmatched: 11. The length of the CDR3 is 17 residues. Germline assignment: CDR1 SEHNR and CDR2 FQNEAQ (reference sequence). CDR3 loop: CASSSRPGTGGSDTQYF. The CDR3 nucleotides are TGTGCCAGCAGCTCTAGGCCCGGGACAGGGGGCTCGGATACGCAGTATTTT.

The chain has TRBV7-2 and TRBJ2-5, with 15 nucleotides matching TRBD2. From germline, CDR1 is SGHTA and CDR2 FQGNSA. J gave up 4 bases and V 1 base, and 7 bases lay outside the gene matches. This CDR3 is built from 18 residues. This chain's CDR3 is CASSLGTSGGAKRETQYF. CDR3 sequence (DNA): TGTGCCAGCAGCTTAGGGACTAGCGGGGGGGCTAAAAGAGAGACCCAGTACTTC.

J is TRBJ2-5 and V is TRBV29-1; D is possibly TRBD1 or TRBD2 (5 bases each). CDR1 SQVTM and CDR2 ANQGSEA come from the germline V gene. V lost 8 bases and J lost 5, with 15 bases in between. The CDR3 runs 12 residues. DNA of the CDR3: TGCAGCTCTGGGGGAGCAGGGGAGACCCAGTACTTC. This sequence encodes CSSGGAGETQYF.

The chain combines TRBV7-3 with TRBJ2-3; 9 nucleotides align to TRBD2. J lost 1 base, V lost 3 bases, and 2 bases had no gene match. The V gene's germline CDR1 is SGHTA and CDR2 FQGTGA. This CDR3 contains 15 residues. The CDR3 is CASSFSSGGTDTQYF. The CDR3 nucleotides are TGTGCCAGCAGCTTCTCTAGCGGGGGCACAGATACGCAGTATTTT.

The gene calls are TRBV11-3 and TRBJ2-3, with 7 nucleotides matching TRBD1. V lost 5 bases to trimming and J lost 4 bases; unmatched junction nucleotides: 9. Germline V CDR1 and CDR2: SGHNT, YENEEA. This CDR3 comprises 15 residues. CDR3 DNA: TGTGCCAGCAGCAAACGACAGGGTGGGGCAGATACGCAGTATTTT. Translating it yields CASSKRQGGADTQYF. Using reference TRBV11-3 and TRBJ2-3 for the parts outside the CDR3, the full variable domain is EAGVVQSPRYKIIEKKQPVAFWCNPISGHNTLYWYLQNLGQGPELLIRYENEEAVDDSQLPKDRFSAERLKGVDSTLKIQPAELGDSAVYLCASSKRQGGADTQYFGPGTRLTVL.

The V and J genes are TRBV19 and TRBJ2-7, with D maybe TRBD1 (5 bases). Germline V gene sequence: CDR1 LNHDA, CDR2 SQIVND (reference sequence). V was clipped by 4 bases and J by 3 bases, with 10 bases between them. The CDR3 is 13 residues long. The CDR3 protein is CASSKDILYEQYF. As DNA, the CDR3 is TGTGCCAGTAGTAAGGACATTCTCTACGAGCAGTACTTC.

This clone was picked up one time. The CDR3 coding sequence is TGTGCCAGCAGCCGGACAGGGGGCTATGAAAAACTGTTTTTT. Translation gives CASSRTGGYEKLFF. The chain couples TRBV7-6 to TRBJ1-4; 11 bases map to TRBD1. With 5 bases clipped from V and 6 bases from J, the junction kept 2 bases outside the gene matches. CDR3 length equals 14 residues. Germline values: CDR1 SGHVS, CDR2 FNYEAQ. The full variable domain, in which reference TRBV7-6 and TRBJ1-4 provide the parts outside the CDR3, is GAGVSQSPRYKVTKRGQDVALRCDPISGHVSLYWYRQALGQGPEFLTYFNYEAQQDKSGLPNDRFSAERPEGSISTLTIQRTEQRDSAMYRCASSRTGGYEKLFFGSGTQLSVL.

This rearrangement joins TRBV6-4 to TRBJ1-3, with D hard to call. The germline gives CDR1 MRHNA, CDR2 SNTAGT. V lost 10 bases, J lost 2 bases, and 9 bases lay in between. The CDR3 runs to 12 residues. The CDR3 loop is CATRGTGNTIYF. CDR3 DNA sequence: TGTGCCACCCGAGGAACTGGAAACACCATATATTTT.

CDR3: CASSAASGKNIQYF. In nucleotides, the CDR3 is TGCGCCAGCAGCGCCGCTAGCGGCAAAAACATTCAGTACTTC. V gene TRBV5-1 combines with J gene TRBJ2-4; the match to TRBD2 covers 7 bases. V was pared by 4 bases and J by 3 bases, with 4 bases of the junction left unmatched. CDR1 and CDR2 from the germline V gene are SGHRS and YFSETQ. The length of the CDR3 is 14 residues.

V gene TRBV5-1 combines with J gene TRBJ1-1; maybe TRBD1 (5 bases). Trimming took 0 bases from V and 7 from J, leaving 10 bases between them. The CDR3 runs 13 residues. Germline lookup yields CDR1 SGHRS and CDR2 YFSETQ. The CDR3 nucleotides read TGCGCCAGCAGCTTGGGGGCTGGGGGTGAAGCTTTCTTT. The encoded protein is CASSLGAGGEAFF.

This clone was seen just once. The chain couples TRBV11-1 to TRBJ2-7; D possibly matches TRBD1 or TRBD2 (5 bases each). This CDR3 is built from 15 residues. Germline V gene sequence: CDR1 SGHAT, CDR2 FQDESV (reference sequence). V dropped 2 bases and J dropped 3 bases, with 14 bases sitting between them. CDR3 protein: CASSLMGVRGYEQYF. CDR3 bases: TGTGCCAGCAGCTTAATGGGGGTTCGGGGCTACGAGCAGTACTTC.

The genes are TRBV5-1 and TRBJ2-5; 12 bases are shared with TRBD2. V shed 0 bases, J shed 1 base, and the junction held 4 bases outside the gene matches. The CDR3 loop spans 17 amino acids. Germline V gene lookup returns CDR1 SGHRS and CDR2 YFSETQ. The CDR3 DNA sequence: TGCGCCAGCAGCTTGGCTAGCGGGGGGGGACCCCAAGAGACCCAGTACTTC. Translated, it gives CASSLASGGGPQETQYF.

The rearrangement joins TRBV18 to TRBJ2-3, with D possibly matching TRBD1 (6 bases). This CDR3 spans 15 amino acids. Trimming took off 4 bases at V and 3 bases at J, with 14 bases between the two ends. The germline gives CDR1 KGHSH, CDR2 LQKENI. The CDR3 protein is CASSRQSGQTDTQYF. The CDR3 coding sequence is TGTGCCAGCTCACGACAGTCTGGACAGACAGATACGCAGTATTTT.

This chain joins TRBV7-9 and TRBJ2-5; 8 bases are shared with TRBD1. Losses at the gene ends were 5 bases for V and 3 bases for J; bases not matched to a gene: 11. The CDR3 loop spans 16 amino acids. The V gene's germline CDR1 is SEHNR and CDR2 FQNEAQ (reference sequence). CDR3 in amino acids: CASSLTGTGVKETQYF. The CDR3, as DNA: TGTGCCAGCAGCCTCACCGGGACAGGCGTGAAAGAGACCCAGTACTTC.

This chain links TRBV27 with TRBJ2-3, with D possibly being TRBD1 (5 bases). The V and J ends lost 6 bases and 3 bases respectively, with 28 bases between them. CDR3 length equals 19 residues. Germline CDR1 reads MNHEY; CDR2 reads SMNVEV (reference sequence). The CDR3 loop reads CASSPTRTTGWVRTDTQYF. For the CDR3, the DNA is TGTGCCAGCAGCCCCACGCGGACAACCGGTTGGGTAAGAACAGATACGCAGTATTTT.

The CDR3 is CASSPRGQTNTEAFF. CDR3 sequence (DNA): TGTGCCAGCTCACCGAGAGGACAAACGAACACTGAAGCTTTCTTT. The chain has TRBV18 and TRBJ1-1; a possible D gene is TRBD1 (5 bases). CDR1 and CDR2 (germline): KGHSH, LQKENI. Trimming removed 3 bases at V and 1 base at J, with 12 bases between. The CDR3 is 15 amino acids.

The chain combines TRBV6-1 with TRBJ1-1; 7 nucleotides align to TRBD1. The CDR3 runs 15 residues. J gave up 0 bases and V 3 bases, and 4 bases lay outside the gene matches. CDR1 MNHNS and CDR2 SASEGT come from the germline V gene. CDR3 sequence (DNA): TGTGCCAGCAGTGACTTGGGACAGCTGAACACTGAAGCTTTCTTT. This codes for CASSDLGQLNTEAFF.

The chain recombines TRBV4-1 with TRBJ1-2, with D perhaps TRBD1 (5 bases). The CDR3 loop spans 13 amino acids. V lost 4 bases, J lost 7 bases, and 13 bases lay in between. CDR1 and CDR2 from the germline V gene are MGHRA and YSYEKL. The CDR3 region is CASSPGGWSGYTF. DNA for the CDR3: TGCGCCAGCAGCCCGGGGGGGTGGTCTGGCTACACCTTC.

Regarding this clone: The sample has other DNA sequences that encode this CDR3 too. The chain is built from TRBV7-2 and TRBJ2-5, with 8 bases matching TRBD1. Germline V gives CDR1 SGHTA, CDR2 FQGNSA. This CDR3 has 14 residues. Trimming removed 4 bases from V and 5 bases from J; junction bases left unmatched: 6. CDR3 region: CASSSNRGKETQYF. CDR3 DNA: TGTGCCAGCAGCTCTAACAGGGGGAAGGAGACCCAGTACTTC.

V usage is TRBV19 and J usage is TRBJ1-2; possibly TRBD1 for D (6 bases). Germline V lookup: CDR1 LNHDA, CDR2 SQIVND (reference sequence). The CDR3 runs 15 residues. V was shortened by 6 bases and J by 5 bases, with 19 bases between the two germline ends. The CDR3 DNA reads TGTGCCAGTAGGCGGAGGGACATCGCCTTTTATGGCTACACCTTC. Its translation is CASRRRDIAFYGYTF.